The 6 T cell receptor beta chains presented below share a single source sample, sequenced in a study of graft-versus-host responses after intestinal transplantation. Libraries were prepared by immunoSEQ multiplex PCR; TCRdb keeps only in-frame clonotypes and omits some of them. The sample carries 30,000 to 45,000 clones, 80% to 85% recorded once. The sample in question was PBMCs, obtained 1,000 to 1,300 days after transplant. Source of these receptors: a human patient who received an intestinal transplant, so some T cells may come from the graft donor.

This clone was observed a handful of times. CDR3 sequence reads: CASSRQGAQSSGYTF. Here the CDR3 DNA reads TGTGCCAGCAGCCGACAGGGGGCCCAGTCAAGCGGCTACACCTTC. J is TRBJ1-2 and V is TRBV4-2; 10 positions match TRBD1. The CDR3 spans 15 residues. Looked up from germline, CDR1 is LGHNA and CDR2 is YNFKEQ. V lost 4 bases to trimming and J lost 8 bases; unmatched junction nucleotides: 10.

Only one count was recorded for this clone. The gene calls are TRBV5-4 and TRBJ1-2, with D maybe TRBD1 (5 bases). V was shortened by 4 bases and J by 8 bases, with 18 bases between the two germline ends. CDR1 and CDR2 from the germline V gene are SGHNT and YYREEE (reference sequence). The CDR3 totals 14 residues. In nucleotides, the CDR3 is TGTGCCAGCAGCGTAAACAGGCTGTTCCGGGGCTACACCTTC. Protein: CASSVNRLFRGYTF.

The table lists this clone with a few counts. CDR3 residues: CASRSTSSEQFF. DNA for the CDR3: TGTGCCAGCAGATCCACATCATCTGAGCAGTTCTTC. V and J are TRBV6-6 and TRBJ2-1; no definite D call. Between the trimmed V and J ends, which lost 6 bases and 9 bases, there was a span of 12 bases. The CDR3 spans 12 residues. Looked up from germline, CDR1 is MNHNY and CDR2 is SVGAGI (reference sequence).

A few counts support this clone. V is TRBV6-1 and J is TRBJ2-3, with D possibly TRBD2 on 7 matching bases. CDR1 and CDR2 (germline): MNHNS, SASEGT. The CDR3 is 15 residues long. The V gene lost 1 base and the J gene lost 1 base, with 9 bases spanning the gap. CDR3 sequence reads: CASSEEGGGTDTQYF. The CDR3, as DNA: TGTGCCAGCAGTGAAGAGGGGGGGGGCACAGATACGCAGTATTTT.

This chain connects TRBV2 to TRBJ1-2; D not resolved. V gave up 10 bases and J gave up 4 bases, with 13 bases separating them. The CDR3 runs 12 residues. Germline assignment: CDR1 SNHLY and CDR2 FYNNEI. CDR3 in DNA: TGTGCCAACAATGACAAGACCTATGGCTACACCTTC. Its translation is CANNDKTYGYTF. Supplemented by reference TRBV2 and TRBJ1-2, the full variable domain reads EPEVTQTPSHQVTQMGQEVILRCVPISNHLYFYWYRQILGQKVEFLVSFYNNEISEKSEIFDDQFSVERPDGSNFTLKIRSTKLEDSAMYFCANNDKTYGYTFGSGTRLTVV.

The chain has TRBV7-2 and TRBJ2-3; the match to TRBD1 covers 10 bases. The germline CDR1 and CDR2 sequences are SGHTA and FQGNSA. The V and J ends lost 3 bases and 2 bases, in that order; junction bases with no gene match: 2. The CDR3 totals 15 residues. The CDR3: CASSFGQGDTDTQYF. CDR3 bases: TGTGCCAGCAGCTTCGGACAGGGGGACACAGATACGCAGTATTTT.